This entry describes one TCR beta chain. The germline V and J ends were trimmed by 5 bases and 6 bases, with 19 bases remaining between them. This CDR3 has 16 residues. The germline CDR1 and CDR2 sequences are MNHNS and SASEGT. This specimen belongs to a study of Ad26.COV2.S vaccination and SARS-CoV-2 variants. About the research overall: Intramuscular Ad26.COV2.S doses were given once or twice, 56 days apart.

Sequencing used immunoSEQ multiplex PCR; TCRdb keeps in-frame clones, though not all of them. The table lists some 300,000 clones, just over 85% of them singletons. The treatment here: roughly 20 received Ad26.COV2.S at low or high dose, single or two shots; about 5 received placebo; per-sample allocation not given. The study sampled participants on day 63 after the first vaccine or placebo injection. The starting material was peripheral blood, obtained in a trial of Ad26.COV2.S vaccine versus placebo. This TCR was sampled from a person between 18 and 59 years old who received the Ad26.COV2.S COVID-19 vaccine or a placebo. This chain joins TRBV6-1 and TRBJ1-4, with D possibly TRBD1 on 6 matching bases. DNA for the CDR3: TGTGCCAGCAGTCAAGGCAGCGGGACATCTGATGAAAAACTGTTTTTT. It is translated as CASSQGSGTSDEKLFF.